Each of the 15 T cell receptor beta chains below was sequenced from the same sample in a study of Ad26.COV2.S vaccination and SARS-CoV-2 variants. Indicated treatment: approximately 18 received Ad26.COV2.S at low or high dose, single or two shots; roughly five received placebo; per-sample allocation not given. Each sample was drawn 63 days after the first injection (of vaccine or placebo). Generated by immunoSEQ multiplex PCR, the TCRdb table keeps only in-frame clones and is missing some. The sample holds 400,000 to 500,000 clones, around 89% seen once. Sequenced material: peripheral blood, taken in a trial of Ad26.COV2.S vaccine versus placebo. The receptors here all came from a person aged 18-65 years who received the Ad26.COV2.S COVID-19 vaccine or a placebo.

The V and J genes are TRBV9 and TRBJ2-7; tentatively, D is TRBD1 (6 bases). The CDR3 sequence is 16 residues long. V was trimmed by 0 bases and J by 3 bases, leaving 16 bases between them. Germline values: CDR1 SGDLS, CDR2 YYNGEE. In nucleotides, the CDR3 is TGTGCCAGCAGCGTAGAAGGGACAAGAGACTACTACGAGCAGTACTTC. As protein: CASSVEGTRDYYEQYF. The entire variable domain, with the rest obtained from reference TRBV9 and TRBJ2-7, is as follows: DSGVTQTPKHLITATGQRVTLRCSPRSGDLSVYWYQQSLDQGLQFLIQYYNGEERAKGNILERFSAQQFPDLHSELNLSSLELGDSALYFCASSVEGTRDYYEQYFGPGTRLTVT.

In DNA form, the CDR3 reads TGTGCCAGCAGCTCTCTCTCGGCGGGCAATCAGCCCCAGCATTTT. Residues: CASSSLSAGNQPQHF. This chain joins TRBV7-8 and TRBJ1-5, with D unresolved. This CDR3 region has 15 residues. Germline CDR1 SGHVS, CDR2 FQNEAQ. With 4 bases removed from V and 2 bases from J, the gap between germline ends came to 12 bases. The full variable domain, in which reference TRBV7-8 and TRBJ1-5 provide the parts outside the CDR3, is GAGVSQSPRYKVAKRGQDVALRCDPISGHVSLFWYQQALGQGPEFLTYFQNEAQLDKSGLPSDRFFAERPEGSVSTLKIQRTQQEDSAVYLCASSSLSAGNQPQHFGDGTRLSIL.

The CDR3 DNA is TGTGCCTGGAGTGTATTAGGGCGCTGGGGCTATGGCTACACCTTC. The encoded protein is CAWSVLGRWGYGYTF. The V and J genes are TRBV30 and TRBJ1-2; unclear D gene. The CDR3 is 15 residues long. The V gene's germline CDR1 is GTSNPN and CDR2 SVGIG (reference sequence). V was shortened by 0 bases and J by 4 bases, with 15 bases between the two germline ends. Based on the CDR3 plus reference TRBV30 and TRBJ1-2, the full variable domain is SQTIHQWPATLVQPVGSPLSLECTVEGTSNPNLYWYRQAAGRGLQLLFYSVGIGQISSEVPQNLSASRPQDRQFILSSKKLLLSDSGFYLCAWSVLGRWGYGYTFGSGTRLTVV.

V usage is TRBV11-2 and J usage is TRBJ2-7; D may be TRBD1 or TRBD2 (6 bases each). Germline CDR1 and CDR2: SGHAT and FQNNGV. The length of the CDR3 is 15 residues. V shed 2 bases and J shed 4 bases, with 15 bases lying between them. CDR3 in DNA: TGTGCCAGCAGCTTATGGGGGGCGGAATGGTACGAGCAGTACTTC. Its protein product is CASSLWGAEWYEQYF. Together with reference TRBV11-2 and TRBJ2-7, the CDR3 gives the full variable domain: EAGVAQSPRYKIIEKRQSVAFWCNPISGHATLYWYQQILGQGPKLLIQFQNNGVVDDSQLPKDRFSAERLKGVDSTLKIQPAKLEDSAVYLCASSLWGAEWYEQYFGPGTRLTVT.

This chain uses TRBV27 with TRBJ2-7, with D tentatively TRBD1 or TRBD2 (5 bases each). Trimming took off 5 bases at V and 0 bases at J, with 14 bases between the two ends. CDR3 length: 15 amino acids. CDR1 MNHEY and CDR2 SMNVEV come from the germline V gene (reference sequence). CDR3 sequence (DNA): TGTGCCAGCAGTCCACCCCCGGGGACCTCCTACGAGCAGTACTTC. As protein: CASSPPPGTSYEQYF.

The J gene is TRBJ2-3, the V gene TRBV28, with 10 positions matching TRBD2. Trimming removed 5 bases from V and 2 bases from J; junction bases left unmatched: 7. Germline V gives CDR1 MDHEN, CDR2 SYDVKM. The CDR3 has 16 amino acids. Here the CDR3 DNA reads TGTGCCAGCAGTCCCGAGCGGGGGGGAAACACAGATACGCAGTATTTT. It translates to CASSPERGGNTDTQYF. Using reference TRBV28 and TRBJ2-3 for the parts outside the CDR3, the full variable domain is DVKVTQSSRYLVKRTGEKVFLECVQDMDHENMFWYRQDPGLGLRLIYFSYDVKMKEKGDIPEGYSVSREKKERFSLILESASTNQTSMYLCASSPERGGNTDTQYFGPGTRLTVL.

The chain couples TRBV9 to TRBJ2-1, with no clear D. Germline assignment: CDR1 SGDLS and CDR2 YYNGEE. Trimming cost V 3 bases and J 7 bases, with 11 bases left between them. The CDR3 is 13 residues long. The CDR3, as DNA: TGTGCCAGCAGCGCCGCCCTGGGGAATGAGCAGTTCTTC. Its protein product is CASSAALGNEQFF.

The DNA of the CDR3 is TGTGCCAGTAGTGTGGGAAGCAATCAGCCCCAGCATTTT. Translated: CASSVGSNQPQHF. The V and J genes are TRBV19 and TRBJ1-5; the D is unclear. The CDR3 spans 13 residues. The germline V gene encodes CDR1 LNHDA and CDR2 SQIVND (reference sequence). V dropped 5 bases and J dropped 1 base, with 6 bases sitting between them.

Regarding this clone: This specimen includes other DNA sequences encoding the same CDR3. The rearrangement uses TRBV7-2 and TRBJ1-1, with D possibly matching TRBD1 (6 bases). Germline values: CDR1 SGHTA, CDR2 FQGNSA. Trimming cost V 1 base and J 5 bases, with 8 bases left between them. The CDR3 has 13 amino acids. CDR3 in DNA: TGTGCCAGCAGCTTAGGAGGGGGGACTGAAGCTTTCTTT. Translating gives CASSLGGGTEAFF.

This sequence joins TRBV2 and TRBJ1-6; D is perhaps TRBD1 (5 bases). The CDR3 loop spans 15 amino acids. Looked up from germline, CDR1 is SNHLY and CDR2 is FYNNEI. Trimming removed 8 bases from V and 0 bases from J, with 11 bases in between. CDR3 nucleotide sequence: TGTGCCAGCTACCGGGGGAGCTCCTATAATTCACCCCTCCACTTT. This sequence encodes CASYRGSSYNSPLHF.

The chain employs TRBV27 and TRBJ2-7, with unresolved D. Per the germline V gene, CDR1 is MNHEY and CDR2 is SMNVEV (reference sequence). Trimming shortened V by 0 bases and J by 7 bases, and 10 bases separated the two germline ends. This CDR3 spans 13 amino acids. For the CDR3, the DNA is TGTGCCAGCAGTTTATCGGGTTCACGGGAGCAGTACTTC. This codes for CASSLSGSREQYF.

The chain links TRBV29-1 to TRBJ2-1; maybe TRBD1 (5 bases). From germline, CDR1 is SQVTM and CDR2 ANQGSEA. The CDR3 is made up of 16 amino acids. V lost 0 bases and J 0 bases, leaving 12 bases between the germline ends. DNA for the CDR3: TGCAGCGTTGAAGATGACAGAACCTCCTCCTACAATGAGCAGTTCTTC. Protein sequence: CSVEDDRTSSYNEQFF.

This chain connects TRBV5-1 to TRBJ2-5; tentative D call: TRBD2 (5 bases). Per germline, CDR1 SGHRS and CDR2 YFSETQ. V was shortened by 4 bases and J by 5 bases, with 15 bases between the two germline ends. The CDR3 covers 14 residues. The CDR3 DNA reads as TGCGCCAGCAGCCTGGACTCCCCGTGGGAGACCCAGTACTTC. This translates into CASSLDSPWETQYF.

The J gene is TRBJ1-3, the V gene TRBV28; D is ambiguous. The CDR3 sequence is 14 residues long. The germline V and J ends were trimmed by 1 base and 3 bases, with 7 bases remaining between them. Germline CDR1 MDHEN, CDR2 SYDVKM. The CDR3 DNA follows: TGTGCCAGCAGTTTATCGGAGCATGGAAACACCATATATTTT. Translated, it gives CASSLSEHGNTIYF. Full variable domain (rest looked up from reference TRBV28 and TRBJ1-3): DVKVTQSSRYLVKRTGEKVFLECVQDMDHENMFWYRQDPGLGLRLIYFSYDVKMKEKGDIPEGYSVSREKKERFSLILESASTNQTSMYLCASSLSEHGNTIYFGEGSWLTVV.

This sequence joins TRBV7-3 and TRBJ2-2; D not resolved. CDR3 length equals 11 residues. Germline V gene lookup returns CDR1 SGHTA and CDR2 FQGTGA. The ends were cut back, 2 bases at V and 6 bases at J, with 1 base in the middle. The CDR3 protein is CASSLSGELFF. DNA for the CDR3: TGTGCCAGCAGCTTATCCGGGGAGCTGTTTTTT. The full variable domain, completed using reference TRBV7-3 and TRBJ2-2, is GAGVSQTPSNKVTEKGKYVELRCDPISGHTALYWYRQSLGQGPEFLIYFQGTGAADDSGLPNDRFFAVRPEGSVSTLKIQRTERGDSAVYLCASSLSGELFFGEGSRLTVL.